The 28 T cell receptor beta chains presented below share a single source sample, sequenced in a study of vaccination and CD4 T cells after COVID-19. Their target antigens are unknown. Regarding treatment: approximately nine-day PBMC culture with coronavirus spike peptide pools or control peptides (ViraFEST assay). The Oncomine TCR Beta short-read assay was applied to DNA of cultured CD4+ T cells. TCRdb ran MiXCR on the PCR reads and lists one entry per CDR3 protein. The profile shows about 14,000 distinct CDR3 sequences, over 45% of them singletons. Sequenced here: CD4+ T cells from blood, cultured in vitro, sampled before SARS-CoV-2 vaccination. The receptors here all came from a human donor who had recovered from COVID-19.

The J gene is TRBJ1-5, the V gene TRBV2; the match to TRBD1 covers 9 bases. The CDR3 length is 14 residues. V dropped 4 bases and J dropped 4; count of bases not matched to a gene: 2. The germline V gene encodes CDR1 SNHLY and CDR2 FYNNEI. The chain's CDR3 is CASSVGTGNQPQHF. DNA of the CDR3: TGTGCCAGCAGTGTAGGGACAGGGAATCAGCCCCAGCATTTT.

The chain uses TRBV27 and TRBJ1-2; a weak D match, TRBD1 (6 bases). Germline V gene sequence: CDR1 MNHEY, CDR2 SMNVEV (reference sequence). V lost 3 bases and J lost 8, with 13 bases in between. The CDR3 runs 13 residues. Here the CDR3 reads CASSFLGAGGYTF. In DNA, the CDR3 is TGTGCCAGCAGTTTTTTGGGGGCCGGGGGCTACACCTTC.

The chain uses TRBV10-2 and TRBJ2-1; D is tentatively TRBD1 or TRBD2 (5 bases each). Germline lookup yields CDR1 WSHSY and CDR2 SAAADI. V lost 3 bases and J lost 4, with 19 bases in between. This CDR3 contains 17 residues. The CDR3 region has the DNA TGCGCCAGCAGTGAACACACGGGGCGGGTGCTTTACAATGAGCAGTTCTTC. It codes for CASSEHTGRVLYNEQFF.

The chain joins TRBV19 to TRBJ1-5; possibly TRBD1 for D (5 bases). The CDR3 consists of 15 residues. Trimming cost V 6 bases and J 4 bases, with 16 bases left between them. From germline, CDR1 is LNHDA and CDR2 SQIVND (reference sequence). CDR3 region: CASSQDAGPNQPQHF. CDR3 nucleotides: TGTGCCAGTAGCCAGGACGCAGGGCCGAATCAGCCCCAGCATTTT.

The gene calls are TRBV25-1 and TRBJ1-6; perhaps TRBD1 as D (5 bases). V shed 1 base and J shed 10 bases, with 11 bases lying between them. The CDR3 covers 14 residues. Germline CDR1 and CDR2: MGHDK and SYGVNS. CDR3 loop: CASSELGAQSPLHF. The CDR3 region has the DNA TGTGCCAGCAGTGAATTAGGGGCGCAATCACCCCTCCACTTT.

The chain employs TRBV7-7 and TRBJ2-5, with D tentatively TRBD1 (6 bases). Trimming took 1 base from V and 3 from J, leaving 6 bases between them. The germline CDR1 and CDR2 sequences are SSHAT and FNYEAQ (reference sequence). There are 13 residues in the CDR3. This CDR3 is CASSLGTEETQYF. CDR3 DNA: TGTGCCAGCAGCTTAGGGACAGAAGAGACCCAGTACTTC.

V is TRBV15 and J is TRBJ2-1, with D possibly called TRBD1 or TRBD2 (5 bases each). Looked up from germline, CDR1 is LNHNV and CDR2 is YYDKDF (reference sequence). Trimming left V 5 bases short and J 7 bases short, with 21 bases between. The CDR3 spans 16 residues. The CDR3 sequence: CATSPQGTLRRNEQFF. The CDR3 nucleotides read TGTGCCACCAGCCCCCAAGGGACCCTCCGACGGAATGAGCAGTTCTTC.

The CDR3 DNA sequence: TGTGCCAGCAGTTCCGGACAGGGGAAGGCCTACGAGCAGTACTTC. This sequence encodes CASSSGQGKAYEQYF. This chain joins TRBV27 and TRBJ2-7, with 9 bases fitting TRBD1. Per the germline V gene, CDR1 is MNHEY and CDR2 is SMNVEV (reference sequence). The ends lost 4 bases at V and 2 bases at J; junction bases unmatched: 6. The CDR3 extends over 15 amino acids.

The chain links TRBV19 to TRBJ1-5; 7 bases line up with TRBD1. The trim removed 6 bases at V and 1 base at J, leaving 6 bases unmatched. The CDR3 spans 15 residues. Germline CDR1 LNHDA, CDR2 SQIVND (reference sequence). The CDR3, as DNA: TGTGCCAGTAGGCCCGGACAGGAAAGCAATCAGCCCCAGCATTTT. Its protein is CASRPGQESNQPQHF.

The chain links TRBV20-1 to TRBJ2-5; 9 bases are a match to TRBD2. This CDR3 is built from 14 residues. From germline, CDR1 is DFQATT and CDR2 SNEGSKA (reference sequence). V lost 1 base, J lost 5 bases, and 5 bases stayed unmatched. The chain's CDR3 is CSARGRGGYETQYF. CDR3 DNA sequence: TGCAGTGCTAGAGGGCGGGGGGGTTATGAGACCCAGTACTTC.

This clonotype is deemed large. The chain links TRBV20-1 to TRBJ1-6, with D possibly being TRBD1 (5 bases). The CDR3 has 17 residues. Trimming removed 5 bases from V and 0 bases from J, with 17 bases in between. Germline-derived CDR1 and CDR2 are DFQATT and SNEGSKA (reference sequence). This CDR3 is CSAGGGAGSSYNSPLHF. As DNA, the CDR3 is TGCAGTGCTGGAGGAGGTGCAGGGAGCTCCTATAATTCACCCCTCCACTTT.

The table lists this clonotype with a few counts. The chain employs TRBV15 and TRBJ1-5; D perhaps matches TRBD1 (5 bases). Per germline, CDR1 LNHNV and CDR2 YYDKDF (reference sequence). The CDR3 totals 15 residues. V dropped 5 bases and J dropped 4 bases, with 15 bases sitting between them. In DNA form, the CDR3 reads TGTGCCACCAGCCCTGTACGGGGGGGTAATCAGCCCCAGCATTTT. Translating gives CATSPVRGGNQPQHF.

This chain joins TRBV20-1 and TRBJ2-5; 10 nucleotides align to TRBD2. This CDR3 is 13 amino acids long. V dropped 6 bases and J dropped 5; count of bases not matched to a gene: 6. CDR1 is DFQATT, CDR2 SNEGSKA, per germline (reference sequence). CDR3 protein: CSAAPGLAETQYF. The CDR3 nucleotides are TGCAGTGCAGCACCGGGACTAGCGGAGACCCAGTACTTC.

This clonotype has only one observation. The rearrangement links TRBV7-6 to TRBJ2-3; tentative D call: TRBD2 (5 bases). CDR3 length: 16 amino acids. Trimming cost V 5 bases and J 3 bases, with 18 bases left between them. CDR1 is SGHVS, CDR2 FNYEAQ, per germline. CDR3 DNA: TGTGCCAGCAGCAGAGATGTGGACTTACATACAGATACGCAGTATTTT. Its protein product is CASSRDVDLHTDTQYF.

The V call is TRBV20-1, the J call TRBJ1-6; tentative D call: TRBD1 (5 bases). Per germline, CDR1 DFQATT and CDR2 SNEGSKA (reference sequence). This CDR3 has 13 residues. V gave up 5 bases and J gave up 12 bases, with 17 bases separating them. The CDR3 bases are TGCAGTGCTGCGGGGACGGCACAAGGACCCCTCCACTTT. Translation gives CSAAGTAQGPLHF.

The rearrangement joins TRBV6-1 to TRBJ1-6; D gene ambiguous. V lost 7 bases and J 8 bases, leaving 12 bases between the germline ends. The CDR3 spans 13 residues. Germline V gene data show CDR1 as MNHNS and CDR2 as SASEGT. The CDR3 DNA sequence: TGTGCCAGCACTTCGACGACTCATTCACCCCTCCACTTT. Translated: CASTSTTHSPLHF.

The chain has TRBV29-1 and TRBJ2-7; weak D call: TRBD2 (6 bases). Germline V gives CDR1 SQVTM, CDR2 ANQGSEA. The CDR3 extends over 13 amino acids. V lost 7 bases and J lost 4, with 17 bases in between. The CDR3 sequence is CSAARTNQYEQYF. CDR3 nucleotides: TGCAGCGCTGCTCGGACTAATCAGTACGAGCAGTACTTC.

This chain uses TRBV20-1 with TRBJ1-2; TRBD1 aligns across 9 bases. The junction had 8 bases not matched to a gene; V was cut back by 3 bases and J by 0 bases. The CDR3 is 16 amino acids. Germline values: CDR1 DFQATT, CDR2 SNEGSKA (reference sequence). CDR3 loop: CSARLVHRGPNYGYTF. CDR3 nucleotides: TGCAGTGCTAGGTTGGTGCACAGGGGGCCTAACTATGGCTACACCTTC.

The sample holds a few counts of this clonotype. V and J are TRBV7-2 and TRBJ2-3; TRBD2 matches at 7 bases. CDR1 and CDR2 (germline): SGHTA, FQGNSA. V lost 5 bases to trimming and J lost 3 bases; unmatched junction nucleotides: 8. The CDR3 runs 15 residues. The DNA for the CDR3 is TGTGCCAGCAGCGGACGGGGAGGGGTAACAGATACGCAGTATTTT. It yields the protein CASSGRGGVTDTQYF.

This clonotype was observed once. The V gene is TRBV19, the J gene TRBJ2-7; D gene ambiguous. The CDR3 totals 13 residues. Trimming removed 5 bases from V and 4 bases from J, with 12 bases in between. Germline V gene lookup returns CDR1 LNHDA and CDR2 SQIVND (reference sequence). The CDR3 region is CASSSGRAYEQYF. In nucleotides, the CDR3 is TGTGCCAGTAGTTCCGGACGGGCGTACGAGCAGTACTTC.

The chain couples TRBV7-2 to TRBJ2-7; 13 bases are a match to TRBD2. The CDR3 is made up of 15 amino acids. Trimming took 7 bases from V and 6 from J; bases not matched to a gene: 9. Germline CDR1 is SGHTA and CDR2 is FQGNSA. CDR3 loop: CASTGTSGVLGEQYF. The CDR3 DNA reads as TGTGCCAGCACCGGGACTAGCGGGGTGTTGGGCGAGCAGTACTTC.

In its sample, this clonotype was seen a few times. The chain uses TRBV9 and TRBJ1-1, with D perhaps TRBD1 (5 bases). The germline CDR1 and CDR2 sequences are SGDLS and YYNGEE. This CDR3 region has 14 residues. Trimming stripped 0 bases from V and 5 bases from J, with 11 bases between. The CDR3 DNA reads as TGTGCCAGCAGCGTAGGGGACGGTTCGACTGAAGCTTTCTTT. Amino acid sequence: CASSVGDGSTEAFF.

This sequence joins TRBV27 and TRBJ2-3; no clear D. V was trimmed by 0 bases and J by 6 bases, leaving 7 bases between them. CDR3 size: 13 residues. Per the germline V gene, CDR1 is MNHEY and CDR2 is SMNVEV (reference sequence). This CDR3 is CASSLSVSDTQYF. The CDR3 coding sequence is TGTGCCAGCAGTTTATCCGTCTCGGATACGCAGTATTTT.

The chain couples TRBV10-3 to TRBJ2-5; 9 bases map to TRBD2. The length of the CDR3 is 15 residues. Germline V gene sequence: CDR1 ENHRY, CDR2 SYGVKD. V trimming: 2 bases; J trimming: 4 bases; junction bases outside the gene matches: 5. The CDR3 region is CAISELAGTSETQYF. Written as DNA, the CDR3 is TGTGCCATCAGTGAGCTAGCGGGAACTTCAGAGACCCAGTACTTC.

In its sample, this clonotype was seen a few times. The chain is built from TRBV7-3 and TRBJ2-5; the match to TRBD2 covers 10 bases. Germline loops: CDR1 SGHTA, CDR2 FQGTGA. The CDR3 totals 16 residues. The V gene end was trimmed by 5 bases and the J gene end by 2 bases; junction bases not matched to a gene: 8. CDR3 region: CASSASSGGPQETQYF. CDR3 bases: TGTGCCAGCAGCGCCTCTAGCGGGGGCCCTCAAGAGACCCAGTACTTC.

The CDR3 bases are TGCAGTGCTAGAGTACGCGGGAGCTCCTACAATGAGCAGTTCTTC. Translated: CSARVRGSSYNEQFF. This chain joins TRBV20-1 and TRBJ2-1; 7 nucleotides match TRBD2. V shed 1 base and J 0 bases; nucleotides not matched to a gene: 3. The CDR3 runs to 15 residues. Looked up from germline, CDR1 is DFQATT and CDR2 is SNEGSKA (reference sequence).

The V and J genes are TRBV2 and TRBJ2-4; unclear D gene. CDR3 length: 12 amino acids. Germline CDR1 reads SNHLY; CDR2 reads FYNNEI. The V end lost 0 bases, the J end lost 6 bases, and 3 bases lay between the germline ends. The CDR3 is CASSEAVNIQYF. The CDR3 coding sequence is TGTGCCAGCAGTGAAGCTGTAAACATTCAGTACTTC. The full variable domain, its missing parts supplied by reference TRBV2 and TRBJ2-4, is EPEVTQTPSHQVTQMGQEVILRCVPISNHLYFYWYRQILGQKVEFLVSFYNNEISEKSEIFDDQFSVERPDGSNFTLKIRSTKLEDSAMYFCASSEAVNIQYFGAGTRLSVL.

The rearrangement joins TRBV7-6 to TRBJ1-2; D is unresolved. V lost 1 base and J lost 10, with 13 bases in between. Germline V gives CDR1 SGHVS, CDR2 FNYEAQ. This CDR3 region has 13 residues. The CDR3 reads CASSLVRSSDYTF. In DNA, the CDR3 is TGTGCCAGCAGCTTAGTTAGGTCCAGCGACTACACCTTC. Filled out from reference TRBV7-6 and TRBJ1-2, the complete variable domain reads GAGVSQSPRYKVTKRGQDVALRCDPISGHVSLYWYRQALGQGPEFLTYFNYEAQQDKSGLPNDRFSAERPEGSISTLTIQRTEQRDSAMYRCASSLVRSSDYTFGSGTRLTVV.